The T cell receptor beta chain under discussion was sequenced for a study of cytomegalovirus exposure and HLA in healthy donors. Details on this clone: Its antigen is as yet unknown.

Study-level points and caveats: Later analysis suggested most CMV-associated TCR beta chains were HLA-restricted. Certain indistinguishable V segments, among them TRBV6-2 and TRBV6-3, were excluded. Altogether, around 160 TCR beta chains were recorded as cytomegalovirus-associated.

The PCR used 60 Vbeta and 13 Jbeta primers. Original analysis: The authors later counted approximately 80 million unique TCR beta chains, roughly 11 million of them shared. Only in-frame clones appear in the TCRdb table, and some are missing; sequencing was by immunoSEQ multiplex PCR. V, J and clone size are those of that table, while D and trimming were read from the DNA. This sample has about 170,000 clones, with approximately 76% found just once. This CDR3 is built from 14 residues. Trimming took 8 bases from V and 4 from J; bases not matched to a gene: 8. Looked up from germline, CDR1 is MNHEY and CDR2 is SMNVEV (reference sequence).

The chain uses TRBV27 and TRBJ2-1; the match to TRBD2 covers 7 bases. This sequence originates from a woman younger than 30 in good health and CMV-seropositive. The specimen was PBMCs. For the CDR3, the DNA is TGTGCCAGCCGCTTGACTAGCCCTTACAATGAGCAGTTCTTC. It codes for CASRLTSPYNEQFF.